These T cell receptor beta chains were read from a single sample in a study of OX40 agonist ivuxolimab in advanced cancers. Using immunoSEQ multiplex PCR, the repertoire was profiled, and TCRdb retains in-frame clones only, with some absent. The sample consists of about 70,000 clones, 90% to 95% of them appearing once. The sequencing used CD4+ or CD8+ T cells sorted from blood, collected in a trial of the OX40 agonist ivuxolimab. Receptor source: an adult with an advanced solid tumor such as melanoma, head and neck, liver or kidney cancer. Both conserved end residues are part of each CDR3. The D gene is left open where the match is weak. Clone size is shown for a subset of rows, as once, few, many or a class of expanded clone.

D gene: TRBD1; clone size: -; J gene: TRBJ1-5; V gene: TRBV9; CDR3 protein: CASSAQGGNQPQHF; CDR3 DNA: TGTGCCAGCAGCGCACAGGGGGGCAATCAGCCCCAGCATTTT
D gene: -; clone size: -; J gene: TRBJ2-7; V gene: TRBV5-1; CDR3 protein: CASSNSYEQYF; CDR3 DNA: TGCGCCAGCAGCAACTCCTACGAGCAGTACTTC
D gene: -; clone size: -; J gene: TRBJ2-1; V gene: TRBV5-1; CDR3 protein: CASSLVAINEQFF; CDR3 DNA: TGCGCCAGCAGCTTGGTAGCTATCAATGAGCAGTTCTTC
D gene: -; clone size: -; J gene: TRBJ1-1; V gene: TRBV11-1; CDR3 protein: CASSFLQGGGTEAFF; CDR3 DNA: TGTGCCAGCAGCTTTTTACAGGGTGGGGGTACTGAAGCTTTCTTT
D gene: -; clone size: -; J gene: TRBJ2-7; V gene: TRBV30; CDR3 protein: CASGGDSHYEQYF; CDR3 DNA: TGTGCCAGCGGCGGGGACAGCCACTACGAGCAGTACTTC
D gene: TRBD1; clone size: -; J gene: TRBJ2-2; V gene: TRBV7-6; CDR3 protein: CASTIRSGTGFLTGELFF; CDR3 DNA: TGTGCCAGCACTATAAGGTCTGGGACAGGCTTTCTGACCGGGGAGCTGTTTTTT
D gene: -; clone size: -; J gene: TRBJ1-4; V gene: TRBV6-5; CDR3 protein: CASSYVGVDEKLFF; CDR3 DNA: TGTGCCAGCAGTTACGTAGGGGTCGATGAAAAACTGTTTTTT
D gene: -; clone size: once; J gene: TRBJ1-2; V gene: TRBV7-8; CDR3 protein: CASSLDGGYTF; CDR3 DNA: TGTGCCAGCAGCTTAGACGGTGGCTACACCTTC
D gene: -; clone size: -; J gene: TRBJ2-7; V gene: TRBV29-1; CDR3 protein: CSVVPGSGEQYF; CDR3 DNA: TGCAGCGTTGTGCCTGGCTCGGGGGAGCAGTACTTC
D gene: TRBD2; clone size: -; J gene: TRBJ2-1; V gene: TRBV7-2; CDR3 protein: CASMAGGPYNEQFF; CDR3 DNA: TGTGCCAGCATGGCGGGGGGACCCTACAATGAGCAGTTCTTC
D gene: -; clone size: -; J gene: TRBJ2-7; V gene: TRBV4-1; CDR3 protein: CASSQVDGLAYEQYF; CDR3 DNA: TGCGCCAGCAGCCAAGTAGACGGTCTCGCCTACGAGCAGTACTTC
D gene: TRBD1; clone size: -; J gene: TRBJ1-5; V gene: TRBV6-6; CDR3 protein: CASSYSTGHQPQHF; CDR3 DNA: TGTGCCAGCAGTTACTCGACAGGGCACCAGCCCCAGCATTTT
D gene: -; clone size: -; J gene: TRBJ1-2; V gene: TRBV4-1; CDR3 protein: CASSQVEMGGYGYTF; CDR3 DNA: TGCGCCAGCAGCCAAGTTGAAATGGGGGGGTATGGCTACACCTTC
D gene: -; clone size: few; J gene: TRBJ2-7; V gene: TRBV11-2; CDR3 protein: CASKLTGLSYEQYF; CDR3 DNA: TGTGCCAGCAAGCTAACGGGACTCTCTTACGAGCAGTACTTC
D gene: TRBD2; clone size: -; J gene: TRBJ2-5; V gene: TRBV9; CDR3 protein: CASSAGGLETQYF; CDR3 DNA: TGTGCCAGCAGCGCGGGGGGGCTTGAGACCCAGTACTTC
D gene: TRBD2; clone size: -; J gene: TRBJ2-2; V gene: TRBV5-4; CDR3 protein: CASSLLSGGNTGELFF; CDR3 DNA: TGTGCCAGCAGCTTGCTCAGCGGGGGGAACACCGGGGAGCTGTTTTTT
D gene: -; clone size: -; J gene: TRBJ2-5; V gene: TRBV6-5; CDR3 protein: CASSYSKWGGETQYF; CDR3 DNA: TGTGCCAGCAGTTACTCGAAGTGGGGAGGAGAGACCCAGTACTTC
D gene: -; clone size: -; J gene: TRBJ2-5; V gene: TRBV9; CDR3 protein: CASSPPRSAQETQYF; CDR3 DNA: TGTGCCAGCAGCCCCCCCAGGAGTGCACAAGAGACCCAGTACTTC
D gene: TRBD1; clone size: -; J gene: TRBJ1-4; V gene: TRBV13; CDR3 protein: CASSSGGREKLFF; CDR3 DNA: TGTGCCAGCAGCTCAGGGGGCCGGGAAAAACTGTTTTTT
D gene: TRBD1; clone size: -; J gene: TRBJ2-7; V gene: TRBV4-2; CDR3 protein: CASSQKDRENYEQYF; CDR3 DNA: TGTGCCAGCAGCCAGAAAGACAGGGAAAACTACGAGCAGTACTTC
D gene: -; clone size: -; J gene: TRBJ1-1; V gene: TRBV6-5; CDR3 protein: CASSYPKLGGGTEAFF; CDR3 DNA: TGTGCCAGCAGTTACCCGAAGCTGGGCGGGGGGACTGAAGCTTTCTTT
D gene: TRBD1; clone size: -; J gene: TRBJ2-1; V gene: TRBV18; CDR3 protein: CASSPPVDRTGTIPTWDEQFF; CDR3 DNA: TGTGCCAGCTCACCACCGGTAGATCGGACAGGGACCATTCCAACCTGGGATGAGCAGTTCTTC
D gene: TRBD2; clone size: -; J gene: TRBJ2-1; V gene: TRBV7-2; CDR3 protein: CASSLSTGGAYEQFF; CDR3 DNA: TGTGCCAGCAGCTTATCGACCGGGGGGGCCTATGAGCAGTTCTTC
D gene: -; clone size: -; J gene: TRBJ1-2; V gene: TRBV6-1; CDR3 protein: CASSDREANYGYTF; CDR3 DNA: TGTGCCAGCAGTGACAGGGAAGCTAACTATGGCTACACCTTC
D gene: TRBD1; clone size: -; J gene: TRBJ2-3; V gene: TRBV7-3; CDR3 protein: CASSSAGGPDTQYF; CDR3 DNA: TGTGCCAGCAGCTCGGCAGGGGGCCCAGATACGCAGTATTTT
D gene: -; clone size: once; J gene: TRBJ2-1; V gene: TRBV7-9; CDR3 protein: CASSWPGSEQFF; CDR3 DNA: TGTGCCAGCAGTTGGCCGGGGAGTGAGCAGTTCTTC
D gene: -; clone size: -; J gene: TRBJ2-1; V gene: TRBV30; CDR3 protein: CAWRAYNEQFF; CDR3 DNA: TGTGCCTGGAGGGCTTACAATGAGCAGTTCTTC
D gene: -; clone size: -; J gene: TRBJ2-3; V gene: TRBV5-6; CDR3 protein: CASSFHADTQYF; CDR3 DNA: TGTGCCAGCAGCTTTCATGCAGATACGCAGTATTTT
D gene: -; clone size: -; J gene: TRBJ1-1; V gene: TRBV28; CDR3 protein: CASSLYRPPMNTEAFF; CDR3 DNA: TGTGCCAGCAGTTTATACAGACCGCCGATGAACACTGAAGCTTTCTTT
D gene: -; clone size: once; J gene: TRBJ2-3; V gene: TRBV4-3; CDR3 protein: CASSQDRLAPQYF; CDR3 DNA: TGCGCCAGCAGCCAAGATAGGTTGGCCCCGCAGTATTTT
D gene: -; clone size: -; J gene: TRBJ2-2; V gene: TRBV4-1; CDR3 protein: CASSQGNGELFF; CDR3 DNA: TGCGCCAGCAGCCAAGGGAACGGGGAGCTGTTTTTT
D gene: -; clone size: few; J gene: TRBJ1-1; V gene: TRBV29-1; CDR3 protein: CSVEDSGGSTEAFF; CDR3 DNA: TGCAGCGTTGAAGATTCGGGGGGAAGCACTGAAGCTTTCTTT
D gene: -; clone size: -; J gene: TRBJ2-1; V gene: TRBV9; CDR3 protein: CASKEGGDYNEQFF; CDR3 DNA: TGTGCCAGCAAGGAGGGGGGCGACTACAATGAGCAGTTCTTC
D gene: TRBD1; clone size: -; J gene: TRBJ2-7; V gene: TRBV4-3; CDR3 protein: CASSQAGTANYEQYF; CDR3 DNA: TGCGCCAGCAGCCAGGCCGGGACAGCAAACTACGAGCAGTACTTC
D gene: TRBD1; clone size: -; J gene: TRBJ1-3; V gene: TRBV7-6; CDR3 protein: CASSSGQGLGNTIYF; CDR3 DNA: TGTGCCAGCAGCTCTGGACAGGGGCTTGGAAACACCATATATTTT
D gene: -; clone size: -; J gene: TRBJ1-2; V gene: TRBV29-1; CDR3 protein: CSVPGARGGYTF; CDR3 DNA: TGCAGCGTCCCCGGGGCCCGCGGTGGCTACACCTTC
D gene: -; clone size: -; J gene: TRBJ2-3; V gene: TRBV30; CDR3 protein: CAWWDLPDTQYF; CDR3 DNA: TGTGCCTGGTGGGACCTTCCAGATACGCAGTATTTT
D gene: -; clone size: once; J gene: TRBJ2-7; V gene: TRBV11-2; CDR3 protein: CASSLGPDYEQYF; CDR3 DNA: TGTGCCAGCAGCTTGGGACCAGACTACGAGCAGTACTTC
D gene: TRBD1; clone size: -; J gene: TRBJ1-5; V gene: TRBV6-5; CDR3 protein: CASSYDRDSNQPQHF; CDR3 DNA: TGTGCCAGCAGTTACGACAGGGATAGCAATCAGCCCCAGCATTTT
D gene: TRBD1; clone size: -; J gene: TRBJ1-5; V gene: TRBV4-1; CDR3 protein: CASSPDRGLNQPQHF; CDR3 DNA: TGCGCCAGCAGCCCGGACAGGGGCCTAAATCAGCCCCAGCATTTT